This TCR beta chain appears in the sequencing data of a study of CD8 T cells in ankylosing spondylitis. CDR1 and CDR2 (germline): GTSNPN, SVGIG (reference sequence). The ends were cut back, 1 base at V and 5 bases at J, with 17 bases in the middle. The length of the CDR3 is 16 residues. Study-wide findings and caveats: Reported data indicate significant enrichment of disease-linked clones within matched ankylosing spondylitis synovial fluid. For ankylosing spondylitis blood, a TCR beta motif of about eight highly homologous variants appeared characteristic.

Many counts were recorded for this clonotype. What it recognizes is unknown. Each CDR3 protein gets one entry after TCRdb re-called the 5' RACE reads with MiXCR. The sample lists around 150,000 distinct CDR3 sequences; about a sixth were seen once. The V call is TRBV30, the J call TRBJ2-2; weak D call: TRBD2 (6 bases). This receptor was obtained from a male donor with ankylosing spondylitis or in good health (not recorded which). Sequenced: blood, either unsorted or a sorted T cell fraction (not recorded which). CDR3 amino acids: CAWSGAGSFLTGELFF. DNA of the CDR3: TGTGCCTGGAGTGGGGCCGGGAGTTTTTTAACCGGGGAGCTGTTTTTT.